This T cell receptor (beta chain) was found in a study of T cells in Graves' hyperthyroidism and ophthalmopathy (dated by TCRdb to the late 2010s). For the wider study: Peripheral blood samples were taken at initial diagnosis, before any treatment was given. To identify TCR V-J signatures that set the groups apart, the researchers used a discovery cohort of 90 to 100 patients, made up of under 50 with Graves' ophthalmopathy and about 59 with stable Graves' hyperthyroidism. Whether ophthalmopathy could be predicted prospectively was tested in an independent validation cohort made up of approximately 19 hyperthyroidism patients plus 17 patients who later progressed to ophthalmopathy. The 100 discovery patients were randomly split 7:3 into training and test sets. In several Graves' hyperthyroidism patients, the study also compared T-cell repertoires from thyroid tissue with T-cell repertoires from blood. After sampling, hyperthyroidism patients received methimazole starting at 30 mg daily, and ophthalmopathy patients received high-dose intravenous methylprednisolone. The paper reports TCR Vbeta CDR3 sequencing of roughly 140 peripheral blood samples: over 40 ophthalmopathy, about 75 hyperthyroidism and around 17 progressor patients.

The full study reports these points: A 13 V-J signature model separated ophthalmopathy from stable hyperthyroidism, with about 88% sensitivity and about 81% specificity in cross-validation and 80%/75% in testing. Blood samples also contained most of the expanded thyroid clonotypes (frequency above 0.001), which suggests that blood repertoires may reflect thyroid immune responses. No statistical method was used to set the sample size in advance, and investigators knew the group allocation. In validation, progression to ophthalmopathy was predicted by the model with 70.59% sensitivity and 72% to 85% specificity, a median of roughly 6 months before onset.

TCR beta CDR3 regions were amplified from RNA transcripts. For the first round of RT-PCR on the TCR CDR3, the HTBI primer set was used together with the Qiagen OneStep RT-PCR kit. Libraries were constructed in a second round of multiplex PCR, after which size selection and purification were performed. The libraries were sequenced on an Illumina HiSeq2000 using paired-end 100 bp reads. From the authors' description of their analysis: SOAPnuke was used to process the raw data, removing reads that contained adapters or uncalled bases, had a mean Phred below 15, or lacked an exact match to the constant primer or identifier. COPE v1.2.5 was used to merge high-quality paired reads, and clonotypes were defined as unique nucleotide sequences. MiTCR v1.1 was used to align the clonotypes against IMGT TRBV, TRBD and TRBJ reference segments. The analysis included only V-J combinations with a frequency above 0.0001, which together covered approximately 99% of the repertoires. The TCS score was defined as F50 (clonal expansion) divided by E x V (chaos), with BLOSUM62-based TCRdist calculated between CDR3 peptides within each V-J. Welch's t-statistics and random forest reduced 500 to 550 V-J features to some 14, which were used in a naive Bayes classifier (R e1071). TCRdb trimmed public reads at Q25 via fastp, called clones via MiXCR and kept in-frame beta chains. Rows with one shared CDR3 protein collapse into an entry with the most common genes and DNA. The V and J calls were determined by TCRdb, not by the authors. Present in this sample are under 400,000 distinct CDR3 sequences, 15% to 20% of which were seen just once. The leading ten clones occupy roughly 16% of the sample.

Ophthalmopathy patients had moderately to severely active disease, with a Clinical Activity Score of 3 or more, a NOSPECS grade of 4 or more, and a disease duration of less than 3 months. Patients with uncontrolled infections, other autoimmune diseases, pregnancy or lactation were excluded. Diagnoses relied on clinical symptoms, serum thyroxine and TRAb, thyroid ultrasound and orbital computed tomography. Ficoll-Paque density gradient centrifugation was used to isolate PBMCs from around 9.1 ml of fresh peripheral blood. Trizol reagent was used to extract total RNA, and RNA quality was then checked on an Agilent 2100 Bioanalyzer. This clonotype showed up many times. Its antigen remains unidentified. The input lacks base qualities; no much larger clone sits a single base away. CDR1 DFQATT and CDR2 SNEGSKA were looked up in the germline V gene (reference sequence). The CDR3 starts with the cysteine, ends with the phenylalanine, and has 16 residues. The kept DNA is CDR3 alone, 48 bases in frame from the first base. Clipping removes 6 bases from V and 2 bases from J, with 16 as the unmatched junction base count.

The rearrangement combines TRBV20-1 with TRBJ2-7, with 7 bases in between that match TRBD2. Sequencing used blood. This clonotype originated in a woman aged 35 to 49 with Graves' ophthalmopathy. The CDR3 protein is CSANPERDLLPYEQYF. The bases are TGCAGTGCAAACCCTGAGCGGGACCTACTACCCTACGAGCAGTACTTC.